These 5 T cell receptor beta chains were all obtained from the same sample, sequenced in a study of T cells in Graves' hyperthyroidism and ophthalmopathy. Using RNA transcripts as the source, TCR beta CDR3 regions were amplified. First-round RT-PCR with HTBI primers amplified the TCR CDR3 region. TCRdb re-called the multiplex PCR reads through MiXCR, storing one row per CDR3 protein. The sample includes around 280,000 distinct CDR3 sequences, approximately 13% of them seen just once. The sequenced sample consisted of blood. The receptors stem from a woman aged 40 to 55 with Graves' hyperthyroidism.

This clonotype has a single count. This chain joins TRBV27 and TRBJ2-1; TRBD2 is a possible D gene (6 bases). The J call may be in error: the DNA end matches TRBJ2-7 better. The CDR3 is 16 residues long. The germline CDR1 and CDR2 sequences are MNHEY and SMNVEV (reference sequence). The CDR3 coding sequence is TGTGCCAGCGGGCTAGCGCGTTCAAGCTCCTACAATGAGCAGTACTTC. Translated: CASGLARSSSYNEQYF.

This clonotype turned up a few times. The gene calls are TRBV3-1 and TRBJ1-1; no clear D gene. Looked up from germline, CDR1 is LGHDT and CDR2 is YNNKEL (reference sequence). The CDR3 contains 13 residues. The ends were cut back, 3 bases at V and 10 bases at J, with 15 bases in the middle. The CDR3 spells CASSHGAAPGAFF. CDR3 in DNA: TGTGCCAGCAGCCACGGTGCGGCTCCTGGAGCTTTCTTT.

The gene calls are TRBV4-1 and TRBJ2-3; perhaps TRBD2 as D (5 bases). The CDR3 sequence is 13 residues long. The V gene lost 0 bases and the J gene lost 6 bases, with 7 bases spanning the gap. Germline V gene data show CDR1 as MGHRA and CDR2 as YSYEKL. CDR3 residues: CASSQEWEDTQYF. The CDR3 DNA follows: TGCGCCAGCAGCCAAGAGTGGGAGGATACGCAGTATTTT.

This clonotype came up a few times. One end of the junction varies from germline; a read error may be responsible. The J gene is TRBJ1-1, the V gene TRBV13; the D is unclear. From germline, CDR1 is PRHDT and CDR2 FYEKMQ (reference sequence). The CDR3 is 14 amino acids. The CDR3 DNA follows: TGTGCCAGCAGCCTAGGCGGACGGCGAGCTGAAGCTTTCTTT. Residues: CASSLGGRRAEAFF.

The sample holds many counts of this clonotype. The chain uses TRBV12-3 or TRBV12-4 and TRBJ1-1; D is uncertain. CDR3 length: 12 amino acids. The V end lost 3 bases, the J end lost 8 bases, and 10 bases lay between the germline ends. CDR3 bases: TGTGCCAGCAGTTTCGGGCCAGCGGAAGCTTTCTTT. Residues: CASSFGPAEAFF.